A single sample is the source of the 15 T cell receptor beta chains below, sequenced in a study of T cells in Graves' hyperthyroidism and ophthalmopathy. RNA transcripts gave rise to amplified TCR beta CDR3 regions. When the TCR CDR3 underwent first-round RT-PCR, the HTBI primer set was used. One entry per CDR3 protein, called by TCRdb with MiXCR from the multiplex PCR reads. The table has roughly 350,000 distinct CDR3 sequences, approximately 14% seen once. The specimen sequenced was blood. The source of these receptors is a woman aged 25 to 39 with Graves' ophthalmopathy.

In this sample, this clonotype turned up once. This sequence may be a read error, since a much larger clone differs from it by one base. The V call is TRBV4-1, the J call TRBJ2-3, with D unclear. Germline V CDR1 and CDR2: MGHRA, YSYEKL. The CDR3 totals 13 residues. The CDR3 reads CASSQDRTDTQCF. The CDR3 region has the DNA TGCGCCAGCAGCCAAGATCGAACAGATACGCAGTGTTTT.

This clonotype has just a few counts. V usage is TRBV19 and J usage is TRBJ2-6; D is perhaps TRBD1 or TRBD2 (5 bases each). V lost 8 bases to trimming and J lost 2 bases, with 13 bases between them. CDR1 and CDR2 from the germline V gene are LNHDA and SQIVND (reference sequence). This CDR3 region has 15 residues. Here the CDR3 DNA reads TGTGCCAGTGGGGCCTCGGGGACTGGGGCCAACGTCCTGACTTTC. Residues: CASGASGTGANVLTF.

This clonotype showed up many times. The chain is built from TRBV28 and TRBJ2-3, with TRBD2 matching 12 bases. CDR3 length: 17 residues. The trim removed 3 bases at V and 1 base at J, leaving 5 bases unmatched. Germline assignment: CDR1 MDHEN and CDR2 SYDVKM. Here the CDR3 reads CASSFGLAGGRTDTQYF. The DNA of the CDR3 is TGTGCCAGCAGTTTCGGGCTAGCGGGGGGGCGCACAGATACGCAGTATTTT.

This clonotype was seen ten or more times. V and J are TRBV6-5 and TRBJ2-6; 11 bases line up with TRBD1. J lost 0 bases, V lost 2 bases, and 3 bases had no gene match. This CDR3 is built from 18 residues. Per germline, CDR1 MNHEY and CDR2 SVGAGI. The CDR3 loop is CASSYRDRGTSGANVLTF. The CDR3, as DNA: TGTGCCAGCAGTTACCGGGACAGGGGGACCTCTGGGGCCAACGTCCTGACTTTC.

This clonotype turned up a few times. The chain joins TRBV10-2 to TRBJ2-1; maybe TRBD2 (5 bases). The V gene's germline CDR1 is WSHSY and CDR2 SAAADI. This CDR3 has 15 amino acids. Trimming took 7 bases from V and 5 from J, leaving 18 bases between them. CDR3 amino acids: CASIPITDLNNEQFF. CDR3 nucleotide sequence: TGCGCCAGCATTCCTATTACGGACTTAAACAATGAGCAGTTCTTC.

This clonotype was detected ten times or more. The CDR3: CSVRPQGRDEQYF. CDR3 DNA sequence: TGCAGCGTCAGACCTCAGGGGCGGGACGAGCAGTACTTC. The rearrangement joins TRBV29-1 to TRBJ2-7, with D tentatively TRBD1 (6 bases). V was shortened by 6 bases and J by 5 bases, with 17 bases between the two germline ends. This CDR3 has 13 amino acids. Germline V lookup: CDR1 SQVTM, CDR2 ANQGSEA.

This clonotype was observed at least ten times. V usage is TRBV7-9 and J usage is TRBJ1-2, with D hard to call. The V gene lost 0 bases and the J gene lost 6 bases, with 11 bases spanning the gap. The germline V gene encodes CDR1 SEHNR and CDR2 FQNEAQ (reference sequence). The CDR3 has 14 residues. The CDR3 sequence is CASSLAHGVDGYTF. CDR3 coding DNA: TGTGCCAGCAGCTTAGCGCACGGGGTTGATGGCTACACCTTC. The full variable domain, with the rest looked up from reference TRBV7-9 and TRBJ1-2, is DTGVSQNPRHKITKRGQNVTFRCDPISEHNRLYWYRQTLGQGPEFLTYFQNEAQLEKSRLLSDRFSAERPKGSFSTLEIQRTEQGDSAMYLCASSLAHGVDGYTFGSGTRLTVV.

There are a few counts of this clonotype. A single base separates this from a much larger clone, so it may be a read error. No conserved phenylalanine or tryptophan ends this CDR3, so it is likely a read error. CDR3 amino acids: CSAQGTGSLSEQYL. The DNA of the CDR3 is TGCAGTGCGCAGGGGACGGGCTCTTTGAGCGAGCAGTACCTC. V and J are TRBV20-1 and TRBJ2-7; perhaps TRBD1 as D (6 bases). V was clipped by 6 bases and J by 6 bases, with 21 bases between them. The CDR3 totals 14 residues. Germline CDR1 reads DFQATT; CDR2 reads SNEGSKA (reference sequence).

The chain joins TRBV27 to TRBJ2-7, with 7 bases matching TRBD2. Germline V gene lookup returns CDR1 MNHEY and CDR2 SMNVEV (reference sequence). With V trimmed by 9 bases and J by 3 bases, 14 bases remained unmatched. CDR3 length equals 15 residues. CDR3 amino acids: CARSLAASGGYEQYF. DNA for the CDR3: TGTGCCAGGAGCTTAGCGGCTTCGGGGGGCTACGAGCAGTACTTC.

V usage is TRBV11-1 and J usage is TRBJ1-1, with a possible D match to TRBD1 (5 bases). In germline, CDR1 is SGHAT, CDR2 FQDESV (reference sequence). V lost 3 bases, J lost 10 bases, and 15 bases lay in between. CDR3 size: 13 residues. The CDR3 DNA reads as TGTGCCAGCAGCTTCACAGGTCGTCGGGGAGCTTTCTTT. Amino acids: CASSFTGRRGAFF.

Ten or more counts support this clonotype. This chain joins TRBV7-3 and TRBJ2-1, with D maybe TRBD2 (6 bases). The germline CDR1 and CDR2 sequences are SGHTA and FQGTGA. Trimming took 1 base from V and 8 from J, leaving 12 bases between them. This CDR3 spans 14 amino acids. CDR3 nucleotide sequence: TGTGCCAGCAGCTTAATGGGCGGCGGGGATGAGCAGTTCTTC. This translates into CASSLMGGGDEQFF.

This clonotype was found many times. The V and J genes are TRBV20-1 and TRBJ2-7; D is uncertain. The V end was cut by 7 bases, the J end by 0 bases, with 13 bases between. This CDR3 contains 13 residues. From germline, CDR1 is DFQATT and CDR2 SNEGSKA (reference sequence). The CDR3 region is CSVFSGLSYEQYF. CDR3 bases: TGCAGTGTCTTCTCTGGCCTCTCCTACGAGCAGTACTTC.

In this sample, this clonotype turned up many times. V gene TRBV28 combines with J gene TRBJ1-6; possible D gene TRBD1, 5 bases. This CDR3 spans 15 amino acids. Trimming left V 8 bases short and J 4 bases short, with 15 bases between. CDR1 is MDHEN, CDR2 SYDVKM, per germline. CDR3 sequence: CASGLGQGYNSPLHF. The CDR3 DNA follows: TGTGCCAGCGGGTTGGGCCAGGGTTATAATTCACCCCTCCACTTT.

This clonotype was seen repeatedly, ten times or more. The chain joins TRBV11-3 to TRBJ2-1; D might be TRBD2 (5 bases). Trimming shortened V by 5 bases and J by 1 base, and 15 bases separated the two germline ends. CDR3 size: 16 residues. Germline V CDR1 and CDR2: SGHNT, YENEEA. The CDR3 bases are TGTGCCAGCAGCCCCAGAGGGCTAAGGTCCTACAATGAGCAGTTCTTC. Amino acids: CASSPRGLRSYNEQFF. Drawing the rest from reference TRBV11-3 and TRBJ2-1, the complete variable domain is EAGVVQSPRYKIIEKKQPVAFWCNPISGHNTLYWYLQNLGQGPELLIRYENEEAVDDSQLPKDRFSAERLKGVDSTLKIQPAELGDSAVYLCASSPRGLRSYNEQFFGPGTRLTVL.

There are many counts of this clonotype. The chain joins TRBV11-3 to TRBJ2-2, with 7 bases identical to TRBD2. The CDR3 spans 16 residues. Unmatched junction bases numbered 12, after V lost 6 bases and J lost 5 bases. CDR1 is SGHNT and CDR2 is YENEEA in the germline V gene. The DNA of the CDR3 is TGTGCCAGCAGTCATGCTAACGGGGGGATGACCGGGGAGCTGTTTTTT. Amino acid sequence: CASSHANGGMTGELFF.